This is a list of T cell receptor beta chains from one sample in a study of T cells in Graves' hyperthyroidism and ophthalmopathy. TCRdb reprocessed the multiplex PCR reads with MiXCR, giving one entry per CDR3 protein. The table records around 620,000 distinct CDR3 sequences, 15% to 20% of them present only once. Sequencing was performed on blood. Source of these receptors: a woman in her 30s with Graves' hyperthyroidism. CDR3s include the opening cysteine and the closing phenylalanine or tryptophan. Each record gives: V gene, J gene, D gene, clone size, CDR3 protein, CDR3 DNA. D genes are given only for firm matches. Clone size appears in some rows only: once, few, many, or a class for an expanded clone.

TRBV2,TRBJ1-6,.,.,CASRGRGSPLHF,TGTGCCAGCAGGGGGAGAGGGTCACCCCTCCACTTT
TRBV20-1,TRBJ1-2,.,many,CSARTTYGYTF,TGCAGTGCTAGGACCACCTATGGCTACACCTTC
TRBV20-1,TRBJ2-1,TRBD1,many,CSGDRGLFNEQFF,TGCAGTGGGGACAGGGGGCTTTTCAATGAGCAGTTCTTC
TRBV11-1,TRBJ2-7,.,.,CASSLLVNYEQYF,TGTGCCAGCAGCTTATTGGTCAACTACGAGCAGTACTTC
TRBV7-2,TRBJ2-7,TRBD1,many,CASSSDRDRVYEQYF,TGTGCCAGCAGCTCCGACCGGGACAGGGTCTACGAGCAGTACTTC
TRBV6-2/TRBV6-3,TRBJ1-2,.,few,CASSIGSPYGYTF,TGTGCCAGCAGCATAGGAAGTCCCTATGGCTACACCTTC
TRBV28,TRBJ1-1,.,many,CASSLRREQMNTEAFF,TGTGCCAGCAGTTTAAGAAGGGAACAGATGAACACTGAAGCTTTCTTT
TRBV3-1,TRBJ2-1,.,many,CASSLGGREQFF,TGTGCCAGCAGTCTGGGGGGTCGGGAGCAGTTCTTC
TRBV30,TRBJ1-5,.,many,CAWSQAGFQPQHF,TGTGCCTGGAGTCAAGCAGGGTTTCAGCCCCAGCATTTT
TRBV27,TRBJ2-3,.,many,CASSLRTSRSTDTQYF,TGTGCCAGCAGTTTACGCACTAGCAGAAGCACAGATACGCAGTATTTT
TRBV29-1,TRBJ2-5,TRBD1,.,CSVGEQGRIQETQYF,TGCAGCGTTGGAGAACAGGGGCGAATACAAGAGACCCAGTACTTC
TRBV2,TRBJ2-1,.,many,CASSGSQYNEQFF,TGTGCCAGCAGTGGCTCCCAATACAATGAGCAGTTCTTC
TRBV28,TRBJ2-1,TRBD2,many,CASSWGLADIGSSVDEQFF,TGTGCCAGCAGTTGGGGACTAGCGGACATTGGGTCGAGTGTCGATGAGCAGTTCTTC
TRBV20-1,TRBJ2-7,.,few,CSARLFESYEQYF,TGCAGTGCTAGATTGTTCGAGTCCTACGAGCAGTACTTC
TRBV28,TRBJ1-5,.,.,CSSSSPLQGDGQPQHF,TGTTCCAGCAGTTCCCCGTTACAGGGTGATGGACAGCCCCAGCATTTT
TRBV6-2/TRBV6-3,TRBJ2-7,.,few,CASSYSTGLPGYEQYF,TGTGCCAGCAGTTACTCGACGGGCCTTCCGGGCTACGAGCAGTACTTC
TRBV5-1,TRBJ2-7,.,.,CASSQIPDHYEQYF,TGCGCCAGCAGCCAGATTCCGGACCACTACGAGCAGTACTTC
TRBV27,TRBJ2-1,TRBD1,many,CASSSRDRPYNEQFF,TGTGCCAGCAGTTCCCGGGACAGACCCTACAATGAGCAGTTCTTC
TRBV10-3,TRBJ2-7,TRBD2,once,CAISETLAGLSYEQYF,TGTGCCATCAGTGAGACCCTAGCGGGCCTTTCCTACGAGCAGTACTTC
TRBV19,TRBJ2-7,TRBD2,few,CASSPTWAGTNYEQYF,TGTGCCAGTAGCCCTACATGGGCCGGGACTAACTACGAGCAGTACTTC
TRBV19,TRBJ2-7,.,once,CASSMVGYEQYF,TGTGCCAGTAGTATGGTAGGATACGAGCAGTACTTC
TRBV20-1,TRBJ2-6,.,.,CSAIGPSTSGANVLTF,TGCAGTGCTATAGGGCCGTCGACCTCTGGGGCCAACGTCCTGACTTTC
TRBV27,TRBJ2-5,.,many,CASSPTRVETQYF,TGTGCCAGCAGTCCAACTAGAGTAGAGACCCAGTACTTC
TRBV20-1,TRBJ1-2,.,few,CSGDRRSYGYTF,TGCAGTGGGGATCGTAGGAGCTATGGCTACACCTTC
TRBV3-1,TRBJ2-1,.,many,CASSQAQYEQFF,TGTGCCAGCAGCCAAGCTCAGTATGAGCAGTTCTTC
TRBV7-2,TRBJ2-7,.,.,CASSLLTPFEEQYF,TGTGCCAGCAGCTTACTAACTCCCTTCGAAGAGCAGTACTTC
TRBV7-9,TRBJ1-2,.,.,CASSLSRGSGYTF,TGTGCCAGCAGCTTATCGAGAGGGTCTGGCTACACCTTC
TRBV7-2,TRBJ2-3,TRBD2,many,CASSPRDYGADTQYF,TGTGCCAGCAGCCCCCGGGACTATGGGGCAGATACGCAGTATTTT
TRBV27,TRBJ1-5,.,many,CASSFTRNQPQHF,TGTGCCAGCAGTTTTACACGGAATCAGCCCCAGCATTTT
TRBV7-9,TRBJ1-3,.,.,CASSLTGTSSGNTIYF,TGTGCCAGCAGCTTAACAGGGACTAGCTCTGGAAACACCATATATTTT
TRBV19,TRBJ1-5,TRBD1,.,CASSFSPPDRTTQHF,TGTGCCAGTAGTTTCTCTCCACCGGACAGGACCACCCAGCATTTT
TRBV29-1,TRBJ1-2,TRBD1,many,CSVEPTGIYGYTF,TGCAGCGTTGAGCCGACAGGGATCTATGGCTACACCTTC
TRBV12-3/TRBV12-4,TRBJ2-1,.,.,CASSGHHEQFF,TGTGCCAGCAGTGGCCACCATGAGCAGTTCTTC
TRBV6-1,TRBJ2-1,TRBD1,.,CASSFRDSSYEQFF,TGTGCCAGCTCTTTCCGGGACAGCTCCTACGAGCAGTTCTTC
TRBV29-1,TRBJ2-1,.,many,CSVQGGRGGNEQFF,TGCAGCGTGCAGGGGGGGAGGGGCGGCAATGAGCAGTTCTTC
TRBV7-9,TRBJ2-7,.,few,CASSYRGDAYEQYF,TGTGCCAGCAGCTATAGAGGGGACGCCTACGAGCAGTACTTC